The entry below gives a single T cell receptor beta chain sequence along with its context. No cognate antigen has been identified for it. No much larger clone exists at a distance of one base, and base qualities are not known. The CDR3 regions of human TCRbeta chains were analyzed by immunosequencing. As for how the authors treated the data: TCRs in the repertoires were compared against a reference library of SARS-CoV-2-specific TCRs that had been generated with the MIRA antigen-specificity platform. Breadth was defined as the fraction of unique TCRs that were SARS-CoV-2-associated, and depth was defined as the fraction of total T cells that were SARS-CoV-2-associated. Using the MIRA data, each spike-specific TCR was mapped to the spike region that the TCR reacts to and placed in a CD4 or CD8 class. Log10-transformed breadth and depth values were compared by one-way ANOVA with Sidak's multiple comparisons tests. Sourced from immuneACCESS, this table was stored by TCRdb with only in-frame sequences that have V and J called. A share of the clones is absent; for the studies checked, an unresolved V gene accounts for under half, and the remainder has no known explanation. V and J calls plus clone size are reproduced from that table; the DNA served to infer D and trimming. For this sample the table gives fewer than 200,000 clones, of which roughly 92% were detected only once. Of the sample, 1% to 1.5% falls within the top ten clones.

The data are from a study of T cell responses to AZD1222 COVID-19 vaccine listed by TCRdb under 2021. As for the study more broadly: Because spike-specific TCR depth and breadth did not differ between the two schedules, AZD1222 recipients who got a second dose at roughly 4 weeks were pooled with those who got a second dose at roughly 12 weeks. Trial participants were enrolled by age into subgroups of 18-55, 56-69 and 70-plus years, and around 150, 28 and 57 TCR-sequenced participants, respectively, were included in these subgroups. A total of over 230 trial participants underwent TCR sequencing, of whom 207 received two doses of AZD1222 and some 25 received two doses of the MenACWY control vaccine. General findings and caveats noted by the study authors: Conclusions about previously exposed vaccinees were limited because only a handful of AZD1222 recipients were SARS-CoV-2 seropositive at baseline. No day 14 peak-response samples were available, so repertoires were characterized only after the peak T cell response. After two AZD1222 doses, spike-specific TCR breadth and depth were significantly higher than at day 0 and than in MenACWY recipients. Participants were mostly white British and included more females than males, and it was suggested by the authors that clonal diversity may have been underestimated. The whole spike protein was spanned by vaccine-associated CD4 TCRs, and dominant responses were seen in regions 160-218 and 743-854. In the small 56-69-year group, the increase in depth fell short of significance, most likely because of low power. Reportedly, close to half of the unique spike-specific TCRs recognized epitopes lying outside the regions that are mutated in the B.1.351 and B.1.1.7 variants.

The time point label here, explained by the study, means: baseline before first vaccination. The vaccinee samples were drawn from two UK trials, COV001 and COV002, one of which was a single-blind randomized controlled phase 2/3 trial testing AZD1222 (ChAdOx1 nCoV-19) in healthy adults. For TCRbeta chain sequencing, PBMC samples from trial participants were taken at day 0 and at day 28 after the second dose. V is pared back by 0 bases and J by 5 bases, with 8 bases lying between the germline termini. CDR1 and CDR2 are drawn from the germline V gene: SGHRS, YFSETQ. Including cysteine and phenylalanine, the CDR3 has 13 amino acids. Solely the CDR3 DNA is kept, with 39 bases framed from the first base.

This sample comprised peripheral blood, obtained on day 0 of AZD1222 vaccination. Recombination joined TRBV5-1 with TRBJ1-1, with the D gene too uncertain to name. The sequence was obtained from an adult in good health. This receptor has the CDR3 CASSLEGRTEAFF. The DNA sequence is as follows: TGCGCCAGCAGCTTGGAAGGACGGACTGAAGCTTTCTTT. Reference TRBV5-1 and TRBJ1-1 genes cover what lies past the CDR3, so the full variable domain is KAGVTQTPRYLIKTRGQQVTLSCSPISGHRSVSWYQQTPGQGLQFLFEYFSETQRNKGNFPGRFSGRQFSNSRSEMNVSTLELGDSALYLCASSLEGRTEAFFGQGTRLTVV.